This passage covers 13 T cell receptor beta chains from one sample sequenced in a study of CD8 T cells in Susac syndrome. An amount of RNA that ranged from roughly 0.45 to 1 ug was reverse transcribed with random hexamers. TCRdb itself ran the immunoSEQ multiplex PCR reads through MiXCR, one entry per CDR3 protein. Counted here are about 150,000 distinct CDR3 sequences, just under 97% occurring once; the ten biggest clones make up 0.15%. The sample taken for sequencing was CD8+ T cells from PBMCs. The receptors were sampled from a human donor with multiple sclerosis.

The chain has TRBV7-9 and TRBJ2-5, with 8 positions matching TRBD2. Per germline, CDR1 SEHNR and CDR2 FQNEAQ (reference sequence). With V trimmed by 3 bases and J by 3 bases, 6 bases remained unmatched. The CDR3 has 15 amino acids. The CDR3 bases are TGTGCCAGCAGCTTCAAGCGGGGGACGGAAGAGACCCAGTACTTC. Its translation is CASSFKRGTEETQYF.

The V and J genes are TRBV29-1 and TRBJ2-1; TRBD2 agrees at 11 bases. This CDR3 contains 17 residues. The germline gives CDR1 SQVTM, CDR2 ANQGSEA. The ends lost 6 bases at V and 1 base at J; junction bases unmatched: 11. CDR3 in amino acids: CSVLDPLAGVSYNEQFF. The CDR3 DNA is TGCAGCGTCCTAGATCCACTAGCGGGGGTTTCCTACAATGAGCAGTTCTTC.

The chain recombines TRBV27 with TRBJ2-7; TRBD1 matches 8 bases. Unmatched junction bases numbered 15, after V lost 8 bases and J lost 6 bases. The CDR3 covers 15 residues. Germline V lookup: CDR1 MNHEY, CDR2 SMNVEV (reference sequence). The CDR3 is CASGSLLAGGSEQYV. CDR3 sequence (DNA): TGTGCCAGCGGGTCTTTACTGGCAGGGGGCAGCGAGCAGTACGTC.

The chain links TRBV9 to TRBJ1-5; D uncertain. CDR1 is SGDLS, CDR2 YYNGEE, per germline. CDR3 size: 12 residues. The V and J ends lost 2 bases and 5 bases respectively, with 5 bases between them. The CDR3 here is CASSVVDQPQHF. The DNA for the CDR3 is TGTGCCAGCAGCGTGGTTGATCAGCCCCAGCATTTT.

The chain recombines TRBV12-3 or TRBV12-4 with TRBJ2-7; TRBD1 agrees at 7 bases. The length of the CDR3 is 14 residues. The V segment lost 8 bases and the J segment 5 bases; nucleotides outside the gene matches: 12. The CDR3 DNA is TGTGCCAGCGGTCAAGACAGGGTACTCGACGAGCAGTACTTC. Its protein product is CASGQDRVLDEQYF.

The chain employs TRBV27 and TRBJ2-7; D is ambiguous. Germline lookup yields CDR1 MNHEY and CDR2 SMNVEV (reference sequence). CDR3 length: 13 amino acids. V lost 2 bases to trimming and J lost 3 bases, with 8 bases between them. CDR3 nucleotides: TGTGCCAGCAGTTTAAAGGCTAACTACGAGCAGTACTTC. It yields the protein CASSLKANYEQYF.

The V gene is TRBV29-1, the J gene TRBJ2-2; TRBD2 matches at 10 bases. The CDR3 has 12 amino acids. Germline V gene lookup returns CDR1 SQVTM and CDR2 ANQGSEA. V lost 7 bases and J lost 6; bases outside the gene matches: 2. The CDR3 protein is CSASGGAGELFF. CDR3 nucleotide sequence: TGCAGCGCCAGCGGGGGGGCCGGGGAGCTGTTTTTT.

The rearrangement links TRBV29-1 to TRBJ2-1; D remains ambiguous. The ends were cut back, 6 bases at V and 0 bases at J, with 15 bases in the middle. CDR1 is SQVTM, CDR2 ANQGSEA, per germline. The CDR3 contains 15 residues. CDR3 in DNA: TGCAGCGTGGAGTCCCGTTGGGGCTCCTACAATGAGCAGTTCTTC. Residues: CSVESRWGSYNEQFF.

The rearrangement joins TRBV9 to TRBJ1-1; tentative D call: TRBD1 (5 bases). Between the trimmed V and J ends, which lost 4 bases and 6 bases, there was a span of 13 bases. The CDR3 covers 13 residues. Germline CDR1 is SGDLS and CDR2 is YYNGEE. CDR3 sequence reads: CASSTYEGSEAFF. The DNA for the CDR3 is TGTGCCAGCAGCACCTATGAGGGGTCTGAAGCTTTCTTT.

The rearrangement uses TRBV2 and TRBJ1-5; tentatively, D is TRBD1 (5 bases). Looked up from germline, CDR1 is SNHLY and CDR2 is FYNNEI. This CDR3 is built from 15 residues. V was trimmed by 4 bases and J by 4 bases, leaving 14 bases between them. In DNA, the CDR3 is TGTGCCAGCAGTGTCGAGGGCAGGGCTAATCAGCCCCAGCATTTT. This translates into CASSVEGRANQPQHF. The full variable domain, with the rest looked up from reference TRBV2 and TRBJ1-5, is EPEVTQTPSHQVTQMGQEVILRCVPISNHLYFYWYRQILGQKVEFLVSFYNNEISEKSEIFDDQFSVERPDGSNFTLKIRSTKLEDSAMYFCASSVEGRANQPQHFGDGTRLSIL.

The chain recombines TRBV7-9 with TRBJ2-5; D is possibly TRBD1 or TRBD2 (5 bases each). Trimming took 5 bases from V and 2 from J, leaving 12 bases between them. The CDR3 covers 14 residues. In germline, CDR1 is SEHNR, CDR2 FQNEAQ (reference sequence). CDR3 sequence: CASSLPWGQETQYF. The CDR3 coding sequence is TGTGCCAGCAGCCTTCCCTGGGGGCAAGAGACCCAGTACTTC.

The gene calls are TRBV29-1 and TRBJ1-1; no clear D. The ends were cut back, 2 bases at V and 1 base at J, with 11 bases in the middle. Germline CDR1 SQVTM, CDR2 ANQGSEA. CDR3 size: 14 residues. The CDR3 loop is CSVEPGQWNTEAFF. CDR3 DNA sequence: TGCAGCGTTGAACCCGGGCAGTGGAACACTGAAGCTTTCTTT. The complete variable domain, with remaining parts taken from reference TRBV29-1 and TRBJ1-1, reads SAVISQKPSRDICQRGTSLTIQCQVDSQVTMMFWYRQQPGQSLTLIATANQGSEATYESGFVIDKFPISRPNLTFSTLTVSNMSPEDSSIYLCSVEPGQWNTEAFFGQGTRLTVV.

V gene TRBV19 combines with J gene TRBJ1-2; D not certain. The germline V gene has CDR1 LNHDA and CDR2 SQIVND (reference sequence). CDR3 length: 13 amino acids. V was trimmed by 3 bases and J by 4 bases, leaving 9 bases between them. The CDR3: CASSITSIYGYTF. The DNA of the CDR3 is TGTGCCAGTAGTATTACCTCGATCTATGGCTACACCTTC.